The 25 T cell receptor beta chains presented below share a single source sample, sequenced in a study of blood T cell repertoires in COVID-19. Only in-frame clones appear in the TCRdb table, and some are missing; sequencing was by immunoSEQ multiplex PCR. The repertoire consists of roughly 360,000 clones, with roughly 80% occurring once and the leading ten covering 1.1%. Sequenced material: peripheral blood. The receptor source for this set is a human donor with acute or convalescent COVID-19. The donor label of this sample is uncertain.

The chain is built from TRBV5-1 and TRBJ1-2; 8 positions agree with TRBD1. V dropped 5 bases and J dropped 4; count of bases not matched to a gene: 4. The CDR3 runs 13 residues. Looked up from germline, CDR1 is SGHRS and CDR2 is YFSETQ. The CDR3: CASSDQGAYGYTF. CDR3 DNA sequence: TGCGCCAGCAGTGACCAGGGGGCCTATGGCTACACCTTC.

This clone was recorded once. The chain carries TRBV6-2 or TRBV6-3 and TRBJ1-5; 9 nucleotides line up with TRBD1. Trimming cost V 5 bases and J 4 bases; bases outside gene matches: 9. This CDR3 is 16 amino acids long. From germline, CDR1 is MNHEY and CDR2 SVGEGT. The CDR3 loop is CASSHPGTGINQPQHF. The DNA for the CDR3 is TGTGCCAGCAGTCATCCTGGGACAGGGATTAATCAGCCCCAGCATTTT.

The genes are TRBV27 and TRBJ1-1; TRBD1 agrees at 8 bases. The CDR3 has 13 residues. With V trimmed by 5 bases and J by 11 bases, 10 bases remained unmatched. CDR1 is MNHEY, CDR2 SMNVEV, per germline (reference sequence). The CDR3: CASSDQGAPGAFF. CDR3 bases: TGTGCCAGCAGTGACCAGGGGGCGCCTGGGGCTTTCTTT.

This clone has more than one count but fewer than ten. The chain combines TRBV5-1 with TRBJ2-1, with 9 bases that match TRBD2. This CDR3 spans 14 amino acids. Germline V gene data show CDR1 as SGHRS and CDR2 as YFSETQ. Trimming took 4 bases from V and 12 from J; bases not matched to a gene: 11. CDR3 DNA sequence: TGCGCCAGCAGCCCCCTCAAGCGGGAGGAAGGGCAGTTCTTC. Translating it yields CASSPLKREEGQFF.

V and J are TRBV19 and TRBJ2-5, with 7 nucleotides matching TRBD2. This CDR3 comprises 16 residues. Trimming cost V 3 bases and J 2 bases; bases outside gene matches: 9. CDR1 is LNHDA, CDR2 SQIVND, per germline (reference sequence). The CDR3 region has the DNA TGTGCCAGTAGTATGGGAGGACTAGTTGCACAAGAGACCCAGTACTTC. Encoded protein: CASSMGGLVAQETQYF.

This chain uses TRBV5-1 with TRBJ2-5; TRBD2 agrees at 10 bases. J gave up 4 bases and V 3 bases, and 3 bases lay outside the gene matches. This CDR3 comprises 14 residues. Germline CDR1 reads SGHRS; CDR2 reads YFSETQ. CDR3 region: CASSSSGSRETQYF. For the CDR3, the DNA is TGCGCCAGCAGCTCTAGCGGGAGTCGAGAGACCCAGTACTTC.

V and J are TRBV18 and TRBJ1-4; tentatively, D is TRBD1 (6 bases). This CDR3 contains 13 residues. The V gene lost 3 bases and the J gene lost 8 bases, with 10 bases spanning the gap. Germline V gene data show CDR1 as KGHSH and CDR2 as LQKENI. Here the CDR3 reads CASSPGQSEKLFF. The CDR3 region has the DNA TGTGCCAGCTCACCCGGACAGAGCGAAAAACTGTTTTTT.

The rearrangement links TRBV18 to TRBJ1-2; the D gene is possibly TRBD1 (5 bases). CDR3 length: 14 amino acids. The germline V gene has CDR1 KGHSH and CDR2 LQKENI. Trimming took off 6 bases at V and 5 bases at J, with 16 bases between the two ends. This CDR3 is CASSPTAIAYGYTF. CDR3 DNA: TGTGCCAGCTCCCCGACAGCGATTGCTTATGGCTACACCTTC.

The chain is built from TRBV5-1 and TRBJ2-1; 11 positions match TRBD2. The CDR3 has 17 amino acids. The J segment lost 9 bases and the V segment lost 4 bases, leaving 15 bases of the junction unmatched. From germline, CDR1 is SGHRS and CDR2 YFSETQ. CDR3 region: CASSLRLAGSRGSEQFF. The CDR3 DNA reads as TGCGCCAGCAGCCTAAGACTAGCGGGATCCCGGGGGAGTGAGCAGTTCTTC.

This clone showed up many times. The chain couples TRBV13 to TRBJ2-7, with D perhaps TRBD2 (5 bases). Trimming stripped 5 bases from V and 2 bases from J, with 16 bases between. The CDR3 extends over 15 amino acids. Germline assignment: CDR1 PRHDT and CDR2 FYEKMQ (reference sequence). The CDR3 reads CASSHGSAGAYEQYF. The CDR3 DNA reads TGTGCCAGCAGCCATGGGTCGGCGGGTGCCTACGAGCAGTACTTC.

The rearrangement joins TRBV7-2 to TRBJ2-2; weak D call: TRBD1 (7 bases). Germline CDR1 SGHTA, CDR2 FQGNSA. CDR3 size: 15 residues. Trimming pared 8 bases from V and 2 bases from J, leaving 15 bases between. Here the CDR3 reads CASQGGGLNTGELFF. CDR3 DNA sequence: TGTGCCAGCCAGGGGGGCGGGCTTAACACCGGGGAGCTGTTTTTT.

This chain links TRBV6-6 with TRBJ2-1; 8 positions match TRBD2. V dropped 0 bases and J dropped 8; count of bases not matched to a gene: 6. The germline V gene encodes CDR1 MNHNY and CDR2 SVGAGI (reference sequence). The CDR3 runs 15 residues. CDR3 region: CASSYSSGGQHEQFF. CDR3 coding DNA: TGTGCCAGCAGTTACTCGTCGGGAGGGCAGCATGAGCAGTTCTTC.

This rearrangement joins TRBV28 to TRBJ1-1; D may be TRBD1 (5 bases). The CDR3 is 14 residues long. V lost 5 bases to trimming and J lost 4 bases, with 14 bases between them. Germline V lookup: CDR1 MDHEN, CDR2 SYDVKM. CDR3 DNA sequence: TGTGCCAGCAGTAGGAGGCGGGGCGGCACTGAAGCTTTCTTT. Translated: CASSRRRGGTEAFF.

The chain joins TRBV30 to TRBJ2-6; a possible D gene is TRBD2 (6 bases). This CDR3 has 16 amino acids. The germline gives CDR1 GTSNPN, CDR2 SVGIG (reference sequence). The V gene lost 4 bases and the J gene lost 0 bases, with 13 bases spanning the gap. The CDR3 protein is CAWNGGSLSGANVLTF. Here the CDR3 DNA reads TGTGCCTGGAACGGGGGATCCCTCTCTGGGGCCAACGTCCTGACTTTC.

The rearrangement links TRBV7-9 to TRBJ2-3; 7 positions agree with TRBD2. This CDR3 region has 14 residues. V trimming: 4 bases; J trimming: 7 bases; junction bases outside the gene matches: 8. Germline CDR1 SEHNR, CDR2 FQNEAQ (reference sequence). The CDR3 here is CASSSTGGKNTQYF. CDR3 bases: TGTGCCAGCAGCTCCACCGGGGGGAAGAATACGCAGTATTTT.

The rearrangement links TRBV5-8 to TRBJ2-7; 15 bases line up with TRBD2. In germline, CDR1 is SGHTS, CDR2 YDEGEE. Trimming cost V 4 bases and J 8 bases; bases outside gene matches: 4. The CDR3 is made up of 14 amino acids. CDR3 residues: CASSTGLAGGQQYF. In DNA, the CDR3 is TGTGCCAGCAGCACAGGACTAGCGGGAGGGCAGCAGTACTTC.

This clone showed up just a few times. V gene TRBV6-2 or TRBV6-3 combines with J gene TRBJ2-1, with 7 bases matching TRBD2. CDR1 and CDR2 (germline): MNHEY, SVGEGT. CDR3 length: 18 amino acids. With V trimmed by 5 bases and J by 1 base, 14 bases remained unmatched. The CDR3 is CASSGTRGAGSSYNEQFF. The CDR3 nucleotides read TGTGCCAGCAGTGGGACGCGGGGAGCGGGGTCTTCCTACAATGAGCAGTTCTTC.

V usage is TRBV7-2 and J usage is TRBJ2-7, with 12 bases identical to TRBD2. The germline V gene encodes CDR1 SGHTA and CDR2 FQGNSA. J gave up 3 bases and V 0 bases, and 6 bases lay outside the gene matches. The CDR3 loop spans 17 amino acids. The CDR3 DNA reads TGTGCCAGCAGCTTAGCACGACTAGCGGGAGCCTACTACGAGCAGTACTTC. Amino acid sequence: CASSLARLAGAYYEQYF.

The chain carries TRBV5-5 and TRBJ1-5; 7 bases map to TRBD1. CDR3 size: 14 residues. With V trimmed by 4 bases and J by 3 bases, 4 bases remained unmatched. Germline V CDR1 and CDR2: SGHKS, YYEKEE (reference sequence). This chain's CDR3 is CASSPGTANQPQHF. The CDR3, as DNA: TGTGCCAGCAGCCCTGGGACAGCCAATCAGCCCCAGCATTTT. The whole variable domain, filled in from reference TRBV5-5 and TRBJ1-5, reads DAGVTQSPTHLIKTRGQQVTLRCSPISGHKSVSWYQQVLGQGPQFIFQYYEKEERGRGNFPDRFSARQFPNYSSELNVNALLLGDSALYLCASSPGTANQPQHFGDGTRLSIL.

Turning to this clone: Other DNA sequences within the sample encode an identical CDR3. This chain uses TRBV6-5 with TRBJ2-2, with D possibly TRBD2 on 6 matching bases. Germline V CDR1 and CDR2: MNHEY, SVGAGI. With 6 bases removed from V and 3 bases from J, the gap between germline ends came to 11 bases. The CDR3 sequence is 14 residues long. CDR3 amino acids: CASRRGGDTGELFF. CDR3 in DNA: TGTGCCAGCAGGCGGGGTGGGGACACCGGGGAGCTGTTTTTT.

The chain employs TRBV30 and TRBJ1-4; unclear D gene. Germline V gene lookup returns CDR1 GTSNPN and CDR2 SVGIG (reference sequence). The CDR3 runs 16 residues. Trimming cost V 3 bases and J 0 bases, with 14 bases left between them. CDR3 protein: CAWSEVYPATNEKLFF. Written as DNA, the CDR3 is TGTGCCTGGAGCGAGGTTTACCCCGCAACTAATGAAAAACTGTTTTTT.

This rearrangement joins TRBV7-9 to TRBJ1-3; D is undetermined. The germline CDR1 and CDR2 sequences are SEHNR and FQNEAQ (reference sequence). V lost 0 bases to trimming and J lost 0 bases, with 6 bases between them. This CDR3 is 15 amino acids long. The CDR3 nucleotides read TGTGCCAGCAGCTTAGCCAGTTACTCTGGAAACACCATATATTTT. Amino acids: CASSLASYSGNTIYF.

This clone was picked up one time. The V gene is TRBV7-8, the J gene TRBJ1-5; D ambiguous. V dropped 2 bases and J dropped 2 bases, with 16 bases sitting between them. The germline CDR1 and CDR2 sequences are SGHVS and FQNEAQ. This CDR3 spans 17 amino acids. CDR3 in DNA: TGTGCCAGCAGCTTAAGGCTTATCGGGAGCGGCAATCAGCCCCAGCATTTT. The encoded protein is CASSLRLIGSGNQPQHF. Looking up the rest from reference TRBV7-8 and TRBJ1-5 gives the full variable domain: GAGVSQSPRYKVAKRGQDVALRCDPISGHVSLFWYQQALGQGPEFLTYFQNEAQLDKSGLPSDRFFAERPEGSVSTLKIQRTQQEDSAVYLCASSLRLIGSGNQPQHFGDGTRLSIL.

The genes are TRBV2 and TRBJ2-1; 7 positions match TRBD2. This CDR3 is built from 15 residues. The ends lost 7 bases at V and 8 bases at J; junction bases unmatched: 14. CDR1 and CDR2 (germline): SNHLY, FYNNEI. CDR3 in DNA: TGTGCCAGCACCATGATGGGCAGGGAGGGCGATGAGCAGTTCTTC. It codes for CASTMMGREGDEQFF. Together with reference TRBV2 and TRBJ2-1, the CDR3 gives the full variable domain: EPEVTQTPSHQVTQMGQEVILRCVPISNHLYFYWYRQILGQKVEFLVSFYNNEISEKSEIFDDQFSVERPDGSNFTLKIRSTKLEDSAMYFCASTMMGREGDEQFFGPGTRLTVL.

This sequence joins TRBV7-9 and TRBJ1-1; D gene unclear. Germline-derived CDR1 and CDR2 are SEHNR and FQNEAQ (reference sequence). The CDR3 consists of 11 residues. The V and J ends lost 2 bases and 11 bases respectively, with 9 bases between them. The chain's CDR3 is CASSLTDLAFF. Written as DNA, the CDR3 is TGTGCCAGCAGCTTAACAGATTTGGCTTTCTTT.